A single sample is the source of the 18 T cell receptor beta chains below, sequenced in a study of T cell changes during pregnancy in multiple sclerosis. The data were produced by immunoSEQ multiplex PCR, yet TCRdb's version contains in-frame clones alone and is incomplete. Here the sample spans about 100,000 clones, 90% to 95% being singletons. This specimen consisted of peripheral blood, obtained after pregnancy. The source is a female donor with multiple sclerosis, enrolled in a pregnancy study.

This rearrangement joins TRBV6-1 to TRBJ1-4; possibly TRBD1 for D (6 bases). V was cut by 5 bases and J by 4 bases, with 11 bases left in between. CDR3 length: 14 amino acids. Per germline, CDR1 MNHNS and CDR2 SASEGT. In DNA, the CDR3 is TGTGCCAGCAGTTTGACAGGCCTTAATGAAAAACTGTTTTTT. As protein: CASSLTGLNEKLFF.

This clone appeared a few times. The V and J genes are TRBV19 and TRBJ2-7; perhaps TRBD2 as D (5 bases). This CDR3 is built from 14 residues. Germline V CDR1 and CDR2: LNHDA, SQIVND (reference sequence). V lost 3 bases, J lost 5 bases, and 14 bases lay in between. CDR3 sequence: CASSMGVIWDEQYF. CDR3 nucleotides: TGTGCCAGTAGTATGGGAGTTATTTGGGACGAGCAGTACTTC.

In this sample, this clone turned up once. This chain connects TRBV5-1 to TRBJ2-5, with D maybe TRBD2 (6 bases). The CDR3 contains 13 residues. Germline V gene lookup returns CDR1 SGHRS and CDR2 YFSETQ. V was shortened by 0 bases and J by 4 bases, with 7 bases between the two germline ends. In DNA, the CDR3 is TGCGCCAGCAGCTTGGCCGGGGGAGAGACCCAGTACTTC. It encodes CASSLAGGETQYF.

The J gene is TRBJ1-2, the V gene TRBV10-3; 8 bases are shared with TRBD1. With 2 bases clipped from V and 6 bases from J, the junction kept 14 bases outside the gene matches. Germline CDR1 ENHRY, CDR2 SYGVKD. This CDR3 is 17 amino acids long. The DNA of the CDR3 is TGTGCCATCAGTGAGACCGCGACAGGGGAGAAAAGAAATGGCTACACCTTC. It yields the protein CAISETATGEKRNGYTF.

CDR3 DNA: TGTGCCAGCAGCTGGGAGATGACAGGTCAAGAGACCCAGTACTTC. As protein: CASSWEMTGQETQYF. The V and J genes are TRBV5-5 and TRBJ2-5; perhaps TRBD1 as D (6 bases). V lost 3 bases, J lost 2 bases, and 14 bases lay in between. This CDR3 has 15 amino acids. The germline V gene has CDR1 SGHKS and CDR2 YYEKEE (reference sequence).

The chain joins TRBV19 to TRBJ2-5, with D perhaps matching TRBD1 (6 bases). V lost 4 bases and J 4 bases, leaving 10 bases between the germline ends. The CDR3 has 13 residues. Germline V lookup: CDR1 LNHDA, CDR2 SQIVND (reference sequence). The CDR3 protein is CASSTYRVETQYF. In nucleotides, the CDR3 is TGTGCCAGTAGTACCTACAGGGTAGAGACCCAGTACTTC.

This chain joins TRBV30 and TRBJ1-2; D might be TRBD1 (6 bases). Trimming left V 3 bases short and J 6 bases short, with 17 bases between. Per germline, CDR1 GTSNPN and CDR2 SVGIG (reference sequence). This CDR3 is 14 amino acids long. The DNA for the CDR3 is TGTGCCTGGAGCTCCAGCGCGGCAGGGGATGGCTACACCTTC. Translation gives CAWSSSAAGDGYTF.

This sequence joins TRBV5-6 and TRBJ2-2; D may be TRBD1 (6 bases). The V gene lost 5 bases and the J gene lost 5 bases, with 19 bases spanning the gap. The CDR3 spans 16 residues. Germline CDR1 is SGHDT and CDR2 is YYEEEE. In nucleotides, the CDR3 is TGTGCCAGCAGTACACCCACAGGGACGGGGACCGGGGAGCTGTTTTTT. It translates to CASSTPTGTGTGELFF.

The chain combines TRBV5-5 with TRBJ1-5; 7 bases match TRBD1. The CDR3 consists of 17 residues. Trimming cost V 2 bases and J 3 bases; bases outside gene matches: 11. CDR1 and CDR2 from the germline V gene are SGHKS and YYEKEE (reference sequence). CDR3 region: CASSFYETGTHNQPQHF. The CDR3 DNA sequence: TGTGCCAGCAGCTTCTATGAGACAGGGACCCACAATCAGCCCCAGCATTTT.

This clone has just a few counts. V is TRBV19 and J is TRBJ1-4; no definite D call. V was shortened by 5 bases and J by 0 bases, with 10 bases between the two germline ends. The CDR3 runs to 15 residues. The germline CDR1 and CDR2 sequences are LNHDA and SQIVND (reference sequence). The DNA of the CDR3 is TGTGCCAGTAGTGCTTACCGAGCAACTAATGAAAAACTGTTTTTT. Translation: CASSAYRATNEKLFF.

This chain joins TRBV6-1 and TRBJ2-5; 7 bases agree with TRBD1. The CDR3 consists of 15 residues. V lost 2 bases and J lost 1; bases outside the gene matches: 4. In germline, CDR1 is MNHNS, CDR2 SASEGT. CDR3: CASSEWGQTQETQYF. DNA of the CDR3: TGTGCCAGCAGTGAATGGGGACAGACCCAAGAGACCCAGTACTTC.

V is TRBV6-4 and J is TRBJ2-3; 9 bases align to TRBD2. Germline CDR1 and CDR2: MRHNA and SNTAGT. The V gene end was trimmed by 6 bases and the J gene end by 2 bases; junction bases not matched to a gene: 9. This CDR3 spans 16 amino acids. CDR3 sequence (DNA): TGTGCCAGCAGCCAGATTAGCGGGGGAGCCACAGATACGCAGTATTTT. Residues: CASSQISGGATDTQYF.

The chain has TRBV18 and TRBJ1-4; the D gene is possibly TRBD1 (6 bases). Trimming left V 8 bases short and J 10 bases short, with 23 bases between. The CDR3 sequence is 15 residues long. From germline, CDR1 is KGHSH and CDR2 LQKENI. This CDR3 is CASTTRGGPSGKLFF. The CDR3 DNA sequence: TGTGCCAGCACGACCCGAGGGGGACCATCCGGAAAACTGTTTTTT. The whole variable domain, remainder taken from reference TRBV18 and TRBJ1-4, is NAGVMQNPRHLVRRRGQEARLRCSPMKGHSHVYWYRQLPEEGLKFMVYLQKENIIDESGMPKERFSAEFPKEGPSILRIQQVVRGDSAAYFCASTTRGGPSGKLFFGSGTQLSVL.

The V gene is TRBV4-2, the J gene TRBJ1-1; D perhaps matches TRBD1 (5 bases). Germline V CDR1 and CDR2: LGHNA, YNFKEQ. CDR3 length: 13 amino acids. V shed 3 bases and J shed 4 bases, with 9 bases lying between them. The chain's CDR3 is CASSQGEGTEAFF. CDR3 sequence (DNA): TGTGCCAGCAGCCAGGGGGAGGGCACTGAAGCTTTCTTT.

The DNA for the CDR3 is TGTGCCAGCTCACCGGCATCAGTTACTGGAAACACCATATATTTT. Encoded protein: CASSPASVTGNTIYF. The chain joins TRBV18 to TRBJ1-3; D call uncertain. CDR1 is KGHSH, CDR2 LQKENI, per germline. The CDR3 totals 15 residues. Trimming cost V 3 bases and J 2 bases, with 11 bases left between them.

The chain has TRBV5-6 and TRBJ2-6, with D possibly matching TRBD1 (5 bases). Trimming removed 1 base at V and 2 bases at J, with 7 bases between. Germline CDR1 is SGHDT and CDR2 is YYEEEE. The CDR3 length is 15 residues. CDR3 DNA: TGTGCCAGCAGCTTGCAGGGAACTGGGGCCAACGTCCTGACTTTC. Amino acids: CASSLQGTGANVLTF.

The gene calls are TRBV19 and TRBJ1-2, with 7 bases that match TRBD1. The germline V gene has CDR1 LNHDA and CDR2 SQIVND (reference sequence). With V trimmed by 6 bases and J by 8 bases, 3 bases remained unmatched. The CDR3 totals 11 residues. Written as DNA, the CDR3 is TGTGCCAGTAGGCAGGGGGTCGGCTACACCTTC. Protein sequence: CASRQGVGYTF. The entire variable domain, with the rest obtained from reference TRBV19 and TRBJ1-2, is as follows: DGGITQSPKYLFRKEGQNVTLSCEQNLNHDAMYWYRQDPGQGLRLIYYSQIVNDFQKGDIAEGYSVSREKKESFPLTVTSAQKNPTAFYLCASRQGVGYTFGSGTRLTVV.

The chain links TRBV7-9 to TRBJ2-7; unclear D gene. CDR3 length: 10 residues. CDR1 is SEHNR, CDR2 FQNEAQ, per germline (reference sequence). V was shortened by 8 bases and J by 7 bases, with 9 bases between the two germline ends. The CDR3 loop is CASGTMEQYF. Written as DNA, the CDR3 is TGTGCCAGCGGCACAATGGAGCAGTACTTC.